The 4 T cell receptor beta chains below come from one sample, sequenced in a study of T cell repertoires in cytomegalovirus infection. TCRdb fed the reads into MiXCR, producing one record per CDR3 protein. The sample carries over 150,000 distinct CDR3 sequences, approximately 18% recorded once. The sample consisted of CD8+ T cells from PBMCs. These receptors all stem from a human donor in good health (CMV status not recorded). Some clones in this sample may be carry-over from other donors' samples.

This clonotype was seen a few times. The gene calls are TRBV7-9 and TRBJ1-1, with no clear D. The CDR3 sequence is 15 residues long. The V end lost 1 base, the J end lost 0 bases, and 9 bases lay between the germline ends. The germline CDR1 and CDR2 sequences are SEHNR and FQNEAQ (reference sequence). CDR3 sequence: CASSLGRILNTEAFF. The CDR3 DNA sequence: TGTGCCAGCAGCTTAGGACGAATCTTGAACACTGAAGCTTTCTTT.

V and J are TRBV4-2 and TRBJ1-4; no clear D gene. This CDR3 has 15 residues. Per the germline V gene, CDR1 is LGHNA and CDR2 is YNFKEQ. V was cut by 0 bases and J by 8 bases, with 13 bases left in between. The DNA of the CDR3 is TGTGCCAGCAGCCAAGAGCGATTGTTACGCGAAAAACTGTTTTTT. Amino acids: CASSQERLLREKLFF.

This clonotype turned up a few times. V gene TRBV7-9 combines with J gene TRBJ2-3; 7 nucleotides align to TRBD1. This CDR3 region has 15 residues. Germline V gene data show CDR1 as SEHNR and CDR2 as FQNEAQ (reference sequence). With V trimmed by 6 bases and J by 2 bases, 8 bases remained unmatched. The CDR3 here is CASSFTGEHTDTQYF. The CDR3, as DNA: TGTGCCAGCAGTTTTACAGGGGAACACACAGATACGCAGTATTTT.

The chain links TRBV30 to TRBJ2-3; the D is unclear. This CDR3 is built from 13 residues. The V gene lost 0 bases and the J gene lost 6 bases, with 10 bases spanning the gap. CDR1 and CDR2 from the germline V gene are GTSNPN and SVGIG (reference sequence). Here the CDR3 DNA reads TGTGCCTGGAGTGTAGGGTCGGGCGATACGCAGTATTTT. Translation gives CAWSVGSGDTQYF.